The 13 T cell receptor beta chains listed next were all sequenced from one sample in a study of blood T cell repertoires in COVID-19. Clones were read by immunoSEQ multiplex PCR, and TCRdb kept only the in-frame ones, dropping some. The repertoire holds 190,000 or so clones, with 70% to 90% as singletons. The sequenced material came from peripheral blood. Every receptor here comes from a man in his forties or fifties with active or convalescent COVID-19.

The chain uses TRBV2 and TRBJ1-3, with D uncertain. The V gene's germline CDR1 is SNHLY and CDR2 FYNNEI. V was shortened by 7 bases and J by 0 bases, with 10 bases between the two germline ends. This CDR3 is built from 14 residues. DNA of the CDR3: TGTGCCAGCAAGGCGACAAACTCTGGAAACACCATATATTTT. Amino acid sequence: CASKATNSGNTIYF. The entire variable domain, with the rest obtained from reference TRBV2 and TRBJ1-3, is as follows: EPEVTQTPSHQVTQMGQEVILRCVPISNHLYFYWYRQILGQKVEFLVSFYNNEISEKSEIFDDQFSVERPDGSNFTLKIRSTKLEDSAMYFCASKATNSGNTIYFGEGSWLTVV.

The CDR3 DNA sequence: TGTGCCAGCAGCTTGTCTAGCGCAAGCACAGATACGCAGTATTTT. Translating it yields CASSLSSASTDTQYF. The gene calls are TRBV7-3 and TRBJ2-3, with a possible D match to TRBD2 (6 bases). Trimming pared 3 bases from V and 0 bases from J, leaving 10 bases between. Per germline, CDR1 SGHTA and CDR2 FQGTGA. The CDR3 loop spans 15 amino acids.

The gene calls are TRBV5-4 and TRBJ2-5; 11 nucleotides align to TRBD2. The ends lost 5 bases at V and 1 base at J; junction bases unmatched: 7. The CDR3 runs to 16 residues. Germline CDR1 SGHNT, CDR2 YYREEE (reference sequence). CDR3 sequence reads: CASSRTSGSSQETQYF. The CDR3 nucleotides read TGTGCCAGCAGTAGGACTAGCGGGTCGTCCCAAGAGACCCAGTACTTC.

The chain couples TRBV7-9 to TRBJ2-5, with D possibly TRBD2 on 7 matching bases. Germline V gene lookup returns CDR1 SEHNR and CDR2 FQNEAQ (reference sequence). This CDR3 comprises 15 residues. The V end was cut by 1 base, the J end by 4 bases, with 13 bases between. The CDR3 region is CASSLDIGGPETQYF. The DNA of the CDR3 is TGTGCCAGCAGCTTAGATATCGGGGGGCCAGAGACCCAGTACTTC.

In this sample, this clone turned up a few times. The chain links TRBV7-2 to TRBJ1-3; D is perhaps TRBD1 (6 bases). In germline, CDR1 is SGHTA, CDR2 FQGNSA. V was clipped by 3 bases and J by 2 bases, with 8 bases between them. The CDR3 spans 14 residues. The CDR3 sequence: CASSFGTTGNTIYF. The CDR3 region has the DNA TGTGCCAGCAGCTTTGGGACAACTGGAAACACCATATATTTT.

This chain joins TRBV5-5 and TRBJ1-1; no clear D. CDR1 SGHKS and CDR2 YYEKEE come from the germline V gene (reference sequence). The CDR3 spans 13 residues. Trimming took off 1 base at V and 1 base at J, with 5 bases between the two ends. The CDR3 protein is CASSLIRNTEAFF. The CDR3 bases are TGTGCCAGCAGCTTGATCAGGAACACTGAAGCTTTCTTT. Using reference TRBV5-5 and TRBJ1-1 for the parts outside the CDR3, the full variable domain is DAGVTQSPTHLIKTRGQQVTLRCSPISGHKSVSWYQQVLGQGPQFIFQYYEKEERGRGNFPDRFSARQFPNYSSELNVNALLLGDSALYLCASSLIRNTEAFFGQGTRLTVV.

The count of this clone is one. The chain links TRBV5-8 to TRBJ1-4; 8 positions agree with TRBD1. After removal of 4 bases from V and 4 bases from J, the junction contained 9 bases not matched to a gene. Per germline, CDR1 SGHTS and CDR2 YDEGEE. CDR3 length equals 16 residues. The CDR3: CASSPTGVVGNEKLFF. CDR3 coding DNA: TGTGCCAGCAGCCCGACAGGGGTGGTGGGTAATGAAAAACTGTTTTTT.

The chain joins TRBV28 to TRBJ1-2; D not certain. CDR1 MDHEN and CDR2 SYDVKM come from the germline V gene. V was shortened by 2 bases and J by 4 bases, with 8 bases between the two germline ends. This CDR3 has 13 amino acids. CDR3 residues: CASSLGPRYGYTF. CDR3 nucleotides: TGTGCCAGCAGTTTAGGGCCGCGCTATGGCTACACCTTC.

This rearrangement joins TRBV2 to TRBJ1-1; D gene unclear. The germline V and J ends were trimmed by 0 bases and 5 bases, with 10 bases remaining between them. CDR3 length: 14 residues. CDR1 and CDR2 from the germline V gene are SNHLY and FYNNEI. In DNA form, the CDR3 reads TGTGCCAGCAGTGAAGCGTCGGGGTTTACTGAAGCTTTCTTT. Translation: CASSEASGFTEAFF.

The chain uses TRBV28 and TRBJ2-4, with D unclear. The V gene's germline CDR1 is MDHEN and CDR2 SYDVKM. The CDR3 is made up of 14 amino acids. Trimming shortened V by 6 bases and J by 15 bases, and 24 bases separated the two germline ends. CDR3 in amino acids: CASSKAPGSRPMYF. The CDR3 DNA follows: TGTGCCAGCAGCAAAGCACCGGGTTCCCGTCCCATGTACTTC.

The CDR3 loop reads CASSQGGTTSYNEQFF. CDR3 nucleotide sequence: TGTGCCAGCAGCCAAGGGGGGACTACTTCCTACAATGAGCAGTTCTTC. The genes are TRBV3-1 (or the pseudogene TRBV3-2) and TRBJ2-1; 7 positions agree with TRBD2. Losses at the gene ends were 1 base for V and 1 base for J; bases not matched to a gene: 4. The CDR3 contains 16 residues. Germline CDR1 LGHDT, CDR2 YNNKEL (reference sequence).

This clone was seen a single time. The gene calls are TRBV2 and TRBJ1-4; D perhaps matches TRBD1 (6 bases). CDR1 SNHLY and CDR2 FYNNEI come from the germline V gene. There are 14 residues in the CDR3. Between the trimmed V and J ends, which lost 4 bases and 7 bases, there was a span of 13 bases. CDR3 sequence (DNA): TGTGCCAGCAGTGTAGGGGGGGAATCTGAAAAACTGTTTTTT. Encoded protein: CASSVGGESEKLFF.

The chain is built from TRBV4-3 and TRBJ1-2, with a weak D call TRBD1 (5 bases). Trimming removed 4 bases at V and 4 bases at J, with 13 bases between. Germline assignment: CDR1 LGHNA and CDR2 YSLEER. This CDR3 comprises 14 residues. CDR3 in amino acids: CASSPTTVSYGYTF. For the CDR3, the DNA is TGCGCCAGCAGCCCTACGACAGTCTCCTATGGCTACACCTTC.